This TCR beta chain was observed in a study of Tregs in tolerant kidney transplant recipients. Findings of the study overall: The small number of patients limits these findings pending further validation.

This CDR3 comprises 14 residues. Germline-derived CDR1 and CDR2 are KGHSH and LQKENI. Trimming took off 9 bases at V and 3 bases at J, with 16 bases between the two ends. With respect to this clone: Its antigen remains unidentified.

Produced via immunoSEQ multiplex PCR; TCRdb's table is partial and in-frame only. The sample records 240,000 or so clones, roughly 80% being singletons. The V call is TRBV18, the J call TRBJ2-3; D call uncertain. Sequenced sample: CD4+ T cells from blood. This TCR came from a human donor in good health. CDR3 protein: CASLLRGGTDTQYF. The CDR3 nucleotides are TGTGCCAGTTTGCTACGCGGCGGTACAGATACGCAGTATTTT.